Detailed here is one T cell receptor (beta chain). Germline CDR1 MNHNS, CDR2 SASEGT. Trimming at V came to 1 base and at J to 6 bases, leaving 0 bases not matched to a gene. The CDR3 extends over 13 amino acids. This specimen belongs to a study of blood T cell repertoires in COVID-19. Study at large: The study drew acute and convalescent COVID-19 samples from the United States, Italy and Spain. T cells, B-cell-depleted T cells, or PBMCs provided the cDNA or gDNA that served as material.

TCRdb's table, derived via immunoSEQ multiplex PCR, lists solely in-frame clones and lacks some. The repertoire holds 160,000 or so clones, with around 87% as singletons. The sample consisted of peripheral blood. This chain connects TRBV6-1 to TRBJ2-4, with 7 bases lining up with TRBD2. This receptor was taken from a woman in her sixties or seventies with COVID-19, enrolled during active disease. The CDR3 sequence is CASSEGGGNIQYF. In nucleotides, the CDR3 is TGTGCCAGCAGTGAAGGGGGGGGAAACATTCAGTACTTC.